A single sample is the source of the 5 T cell receptor beta chains below, sequenced in a study of blood T cell repertoires in COVID-19. Libraries were prepared by immunoSEQ multiplex PCR; TCRdb keeps only in-frame clonotypes and omits some of them. The sample includes fewer than 130,000 clones, around four fifths of them seen just once. Sequenced sample: peripheral blood. The receptors shown here come from a woman between 55 and 75 years old with acute or convalescent COVID-19.

This clone appeared once. This chain joins TRBV24-1 and TRBJ2-3; D may be TRBD2 (7 bases). Germline lookup yields CDR1 KGHDR and CDR2 SFDVKD. V lost 5 bases and J 2 bases, leaving 13 bases between the germline ends. CDR3 length: 15 amino acids. CDR3 bases: TGTGCCACCAGTGGGGTCGGGGGGCCCACAGATACGCAGTATTTT. It codes for CATSGVGGPTDTQYF.

This clone showed up many times. This chain links TRBV19 with TRBJ1-6; 7 bases map to TRBD1. The length of the CDR3 is 15 residues. Trimming removed 3 bases from V and 5 bases from J; junction bases left unmatched: 4. Germline lookup yields CDR1 LNHDA and CDR2 SQIVND (reference sequence). CDR3 protein: CASSIRDSDNSPLHF. CDR3 DNA sequence: TGTGCCAGTAGTATCCGGGACAGTGATAATTCACCCCTCCACTTT.

The V and J genes are TRBV2 and TRBJ1-6; no reliable D call. The germline V and J ends were trimmed by 0 bases and 9 bases, with 12 bases remaining between them. The CDR3 is 15 amino acids. Germline values: CDR1 SNHLY, CDR2 FYNNEI. This CDR3 is CASSEALSFSSPLHF. The CDR3 DNA sequence: TGTGCCAGCAGTGAAGCTTTATCGTTCAGTTCACCCCTCCACTTT.

The V call is TRBV7-2, the J call TRBJ2-7; a weak D match, TRBD2 (6 bases). The CDR3 is 15 amino acids. Germline CDR1 reads SGHTA; CDR2 reads FQGNSA. Trimming pared 0 bases from V and 4 bases from J, leaving 13 bases between. The CDR3 sequence is CASSLAGGVVYEQYF. The CDR3, as DNA: TGTGCCAGCAGCTTAGCGGGGGGAGTTGTTTACGAGCAGTACTTC.

This clone was seen a few times. J is TRBJ1-4 and V is TRBV14; tentatively, D is TRBD1 (5 bases). Germline V CDR1 and CDR2: SGHDN, FVKESK. This CDR3 spans 13 amino acids. V lost 1 base and J lost 8, with 8 bases in between. In DNA, the CDR3 is TGTGCCAGCAGCCAAGTACAGGAGGAAAAACTGTTTTTT. Amino acids: CASSQVQEEKLFF.